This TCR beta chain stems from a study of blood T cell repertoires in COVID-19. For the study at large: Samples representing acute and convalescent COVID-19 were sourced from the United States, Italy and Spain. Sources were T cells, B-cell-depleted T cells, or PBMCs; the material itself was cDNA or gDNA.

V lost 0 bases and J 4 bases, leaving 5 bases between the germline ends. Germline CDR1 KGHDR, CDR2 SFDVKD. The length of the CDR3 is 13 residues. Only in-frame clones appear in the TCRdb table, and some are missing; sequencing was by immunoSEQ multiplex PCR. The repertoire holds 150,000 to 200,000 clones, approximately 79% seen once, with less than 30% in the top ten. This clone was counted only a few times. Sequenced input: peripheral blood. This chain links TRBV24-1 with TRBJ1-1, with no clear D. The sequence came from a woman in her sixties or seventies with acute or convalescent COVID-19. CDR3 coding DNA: TGTGCCACCAGTGATTTGCTAAGCACTGAAGCTTTCTTT. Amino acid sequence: CATSDLLSTEAFF.